The rows below give T cell receptor beta chains drawn from one sample of a study of T-cell reconstitution after alpha-beta-depleted transplantation in children. TCRdb fed the PCR reads into MiXCR, producing one record per CDR3 protein. Among fewer than 85,000 distinct CDR3 sequences, 13% to 15% were seen once, and the ten largest hold 25% to 30%. Sequencing was performed on PBMCs, mostly from graft donor cells, taken 180 days after TCRalphabeta/CD19-depleted stem cell transplant. These receptors all stem from a male patient under 10 years old who had a stem cell transplant for acute lymphoblastic leukemia, so the T cells may come from the graft donor. Both conserved end residues are part of each CDR3. Each record gives: clone size, J gene, V gene, D gene, CDR3 protein, CDR3 DNA. D genes are given only for firm matches. Only some rows state a clone size, as once, few, many or a class for expanded clones.

clone_size: many; j_call: TRBJ1-2; v_call: TRBV7-2; d_call: .; cdr3_aa: CASSLAGLYGYTF; cdr3_nt: TGTGCCAGCAGTCTGGCGGGGTTGTATGGCTACACCTTC
clone_size: .; j_call: TRBJ1-5; v_call: TRBV5-1; d_call: TRBD1; cdr3_aa: CASSLGTGAQPQHF; cdr3_nt: TGCGCCAGCAGCTTGGGGACAGGGGCTCAGCCCCAGCATTTT
clone_size: .; j_call: TRBJ1-6; v_call: TRBV10-2; d_call: .; cdr3_aa: CASSGTVNYNSPLHF; cdr3_nt: TGCGCCAGCAGTGGAACGGTAAACTATAATTCACCCCTCCACTTT
clone_size: many; j_call: TRBJ2-3; v_call: TRBV20-1; d_call: TRBD2; cdr3_aa: CSALARTSGRGDTQYF; cdr3_nt: TGCAGTGCCCTGGCCCGGACTAGCGGGAGGGGAGATACGCAGTATTTT
clone_size: .; j_call: TRBJ2-2; v_call: TRBV27; d_call: .; cdr3_aa: CASSTPTRTTGELFF; cdr3_nt: TGTGCCAGCAGTACTCCGACTAGGACCACCGGGGAGCTGTTTTTT
clone_size: many; j_call: TRBJ2-7; v_call: TRBV5-1; d_call: .; cdr3_aa: CASSLEGYYEQYF; cdr3_nt: TGCGCCAGCAGCTTGGAGGGATACTACGAGCAGTACTTC
clone_size: .; j_call: TRBJ1-3; v_call: TRBV5-1; d_call: .; cdr3_aa: CASSLGGLSSGNTIYF; cdr3_nt: TGCGCCAGCAGCTTGGGGGGCCTGAGCTCTGGAAACACCATATATTTT
clone_size: .; j_call: TRBJ1-1; v_call: TRBV2; d_call: .; cdr3_aa: CARSVVGVTEAFF; cdr3_nt: TGTGCCAGATCCGTAGTTGGGGTAACTGAAGCTTTCTTT
clone_size: .; j_call: TRBJ2-1; v_call: TRBV28; d_call: .; cdr3_aa: CASRRTVEQFF; cdr3_nt: TGTGCCAGCAGGCGGACAGTTGAGCAGTTCTTC
clone_size: .; j_call: TRBJ2-3; v_call: TRBV29-1; d_call: .; cdr3_aa: CSVEVRSSTDTQYF; cdr3_nt: TGCAGCGTTGAAGTGAGATCTAGCACAGATACGCAGTATTTT
clone_size: few; j_call: TRBJ2-3; v_call: TRBV20-1; d_call: .; cdr3_aa: CSARTGVSTDTQYF; cdr3_nt: TGCAGTGCTAGAACGGGGGTTAGCACAGATACGCAGTATTTT
clone_size: .; j_call: TRBJ1-4; v_call: TRBV7-9; d_call: TRBD1; cdr3_aa: CASSPFTGDPHEKLFF; cdr3_nt: TGTGCCAGCAGCCCCTTTACAGGGGATCCCCATGAAAAACTGTTTTTT
clone_size: .; j_call: TRBJ1-2; v_call: TRBV11-2; d_call: .; cdr3_aa: CASSFFPDGRYGYTF; cdr3_nt: TGTGCCAGCAGCTTCTTTCCCGACGGGCGCTATGGCTACACCTTC
clone_size: few; j_call: TRBJ2-7; v_call: TRBV10-3; d_call: .; cdr3_aa: CAISGHDTGRGTYEQYF; cdr3_nt: TGTGCCATCAGTGGTCATGACACAGGGAGGGGGACTTACGAGCAGTACTTC
clone_size: many; j_call: TRBJ1-2; v_call: TRBV7-2; d_call: .; cdr3_aa: CASSLIGTATNYGYTF; cdr3_nt: TGTGCCAGCAGCTTAATTGGGACTGCGACTAACTATGGCTACACCTTC
clone_size: few; j_call: TRBJ2-1; v_call: TRBV5-1; d_call: .; cdr3_aa: CASSLAGARYNEQFF; cdr3_nt: TGCGCCAGCAGCTTGGCGGGGGCGAGGTACAATGAGCAGTTCTTC
clone_size: many; j_call: TRBJ2-1; v_call: TRBV7-6; d_call: TRBD1; cdr3_aa: CASSSRQGRSYNEQFF; cdr3_nt: TGTGCCAGCAGCTCGAGACAGGGTCGAAGTTATAATGAGCAGTTCTTC
clone_size: .; j_call: TRBJ2-3; v_call: TRBV28; d_call: TRBD1; cdr3_aa: CASSSGQGWDTQYF; cdr3_nt: TGTGCCAGCAGTTCGGGACAGGGGTGGGATACGCAGTATTTT
clone_size: many; j_call: TRBJ2-1; v_call: TRBV15; d_call: TRBD2; cdr3_aa: CATSRATKTSIYNEQFF; cdr3_nt: TGTGCCACCAGCAGGGCGACTAAGACTAGCATCTACAATGAGCAGTTCTTC
clone_size: many; j_call: TRBJ2-7; v_call: TRBV12-3/TRBV12-4; d_call: TRBD2; cdr3_aa: CASSRTSREQYF; cdr3_nt: TGTGCCAGCAGCCGGACTAGTCGCGAGCAGTACTTC
clone_size: .; j_call: TRBJ2-7; v_call: TRBV18; d_call: .; cdr3_aa: CASSRAASHEQYF; cdr3_nt: TGTGCCAGCTCACGAGCGGCCTCGCACGAGCAGTACTTC
clone_size: .; j_call: TRBJ2-7; v_call: TRBV10-3; d_call: .; cdr3_aa: CATSFIRGRSTYEQYF; cdr3_nt: TGTGCCACCAGCTTCATCCGGGGCCGATCAACCTACGAGCAGTACTTC
clone_size: many; j_call: TRBJ1-1; v_call: TRBV5-6; d_call: .; cdr3_aa: CASSPEGNTEAFF; cdr3_nt: TGTGCCAGCAGCCCCGAGGGGAACACTGAAGCTTTCTTT
clone_size: few; j_call: TRBJ2-1; v_call: TRBV5-4; d_call: TRBD2; cdr3_aa: CASSLPSGRANEQFF; cdr3_nt: TGTGCCAGCAGCTTGCCTAGCGGGAGGGCCAATGAGCAGTTCTTC
clone_size: .; j_call: TRBJ2-1; v_call: TRBV7-2; d_call: .; cdr3_aa: CASPRGNLHEQFF; cdr3_nt: TGTGCCAGCCCCCGGGGGAATTTGCATGAGCAGTTCTTC
clone_size: .; j_call: TRBJ1-6; v_call: TRBV20-1; d_call: .; cdr3_aa: CSARVRLPGHKRRSPLHF; cdr3_nt: TGCAGTGCTAGAGTTAGGCTTCCGGGACACAAGAGGAGATCACCCCTCCACTTT
clone_size: .; j_call: TRBJ2-1; v_call: TRBV7-9; d_call: .; cdr3_aa: CASSLLGGPYNEQFF; cdr3_nt: TGTGCCAGCAGCTTACTAGGGGGGCCCTACAATGAGCAGTTCTTC
clone_size: many; j_call: TRBJ2-1; v_call: TRBV7-9; d_call: .; cdr3_aa: CASSLGPGLKYNEQFF; cdr3_nt: TGTGCCAGCAGCTTAGGGCCGGGACTCAAGTACAATGAGCAGTTCTTC
clone_size: many; j_call: TRBJ2-2; v_call: TRBV9; d_call: TRBD1; cdr3_aa: CASSPRQGSTGELFF; cdr3_nt: TGTGCCAGCAGCCCCCGACAGGGAAGCACCGGGGAGCTGTTTTTT
clone_size: few; j_call: TRBJ2-7; v_call: TRBV7-6; d_call: TRBD1; cdr3_aa: CASSPGQGPSYEQYF; cdr3_nt: TGTGCCAGCAGCCCGGGACAGGGACCCTCCTACGAGCAGTACTTC
clone_size: .; j_call: TRBJ2-3; v_call: TRBV29-1; d_call: .; cdr3_aa: CSVDEQGIDTQYF; cdr3_nt: TGCAGCGTTGATGAACAGGGAATAGATACGCAGTATTTT
clone_size: few; j_call: TRBJ2-1; v_call: TRBV2; d_call: .; cdr3_aa: CASSVLGPHWGEQFF; cdr3_nt: TGTGCCAGCAGTGTGTTGGGGCCCCACTGGGGTGAGCAGTTCTTC
clone_size: many; j_call: TRBJ1-2; v_call: TRBV12-3/TRBV12-4; d_call: .; cdr3_aa: CASSYRVGGYTF; cdr3_nt: TGTGCCAGCAGTTACAGGGTAGGAGGCTACACCTTC
clone_size: .; j_call: TRBJ1-1; v_call: TRBV5-1; d_call: .; cdr3_aa: CASSLLGNMNTEAFF; cdr3_nt: TGCGCCAGCAGCTTGTTGGGGAATATGAACACTGAAGCTTTCTTT
clone_size: .; j_call: TRBJ2-7; v_call: TRBV20-1; d_call: .; cdr3_aa: CSKGGYNEQYF; cdr3_nt: TGCAGTAAGGGCGGGTATAACGAGCAGTACTTC
clone_size: .; j_call: TRBJ1-4; v_call: TRBV4-3; d_call: .; cdr3_aa: CASSQGQKLKKLFF; cdr3_nt: TGCGCCAGCAGCCAAGGACAGAAGTTGAAAAAACTGTTTTTT
clone_size: .; j_call: TRBJ2-7; v_call: TRBV3-1; d_call: .; cdr3_aa: CASSPRLPLTYEQYF; cdr3_nt: TGTGCCAGCAGCCCCCGACTCCCTTTAACCTACGAGCAGTACTTC
clone_size: few; j_call: TRBJ2-7; v_call: TRBV12-3/TRBV12-4; d_call: TRBD1; cdr3_aa: CASRDTGGPYEQYF; cdr3_nt: TGTGCCAGCAGGGACACAGGGGGTCCCTACGAGCAGTACTTC
clone_size: once; j_call: TRBJ2-2; v_call: TRBV9; d_call: .; cdr3_aa: CASSVSSVSGELFF; cdr3_nt: TGTGCCAGCAGCGTTTCGAGCGTTTCCGGGGAGCTGTTTTTT
clone_size: many; j_call: TRBJ2-7; v_call: TRBV6-5; d_call: TRBD2; cdr3_aa: CASSRGEGHEQYF; cdr3_nt: TGTGCCAGCAGCCGCGGGGAGGGCCACGAGCAGTACTTC
clone_size: many; j_call: TRBJ2-3; v_call: TRBV20-1; d_call: .; cdr3_aa: CSDGSRTDTQYF; cdr3_nt: TGCAGTGACGGCAGCCGCACAGATACGCAGTATTTT
clone_size: .; j_call: TRBJ2-1; v_call: TRBV29-1; d_call: .; cdr3_aa: CSVGRQYNEQFF; cdr3_nt: TGCAGCGTTGGAAGACAGTACAATGAGCAGTTCTTC